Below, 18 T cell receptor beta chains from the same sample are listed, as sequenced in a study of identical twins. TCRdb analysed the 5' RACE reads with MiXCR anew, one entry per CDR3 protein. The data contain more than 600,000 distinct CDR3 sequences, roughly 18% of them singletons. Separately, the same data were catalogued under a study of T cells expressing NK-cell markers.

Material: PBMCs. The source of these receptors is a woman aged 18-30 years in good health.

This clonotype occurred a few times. Here the CDR3 DNA reads TGCAGTGCTAGTCTCGGCGGGCAAGAGACCCAGTACTTC. The encoded protein is CSASLGGQETQYF. V and J are TRBV20-1 and TRBJ2-5; D perhaps matches TRBD2 (5 bases). V gave up 3 bases and J gave up 2 bases, with 10 bases separating them. The germline V gene encodes CDR1 DFQATT and CDR2 SNEGSKA (reference sequence). This CDR3 contains 13 residues.

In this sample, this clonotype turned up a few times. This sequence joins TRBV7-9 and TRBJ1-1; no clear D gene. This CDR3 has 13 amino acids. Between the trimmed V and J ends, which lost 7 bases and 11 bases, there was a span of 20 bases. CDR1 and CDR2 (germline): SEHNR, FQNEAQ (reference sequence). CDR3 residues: CASTDEKKEVAFF. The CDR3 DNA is TGTGCCAGCACCGATGAGAAGAAAGAAGTGGCTTTCTTT.

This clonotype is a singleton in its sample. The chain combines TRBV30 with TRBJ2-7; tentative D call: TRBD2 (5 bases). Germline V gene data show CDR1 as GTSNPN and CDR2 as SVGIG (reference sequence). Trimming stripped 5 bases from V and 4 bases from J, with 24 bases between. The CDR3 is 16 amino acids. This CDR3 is CAWRLTKGARTYEQYF. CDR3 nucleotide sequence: TGTGCCTGGCGGTTGACTAAGGGAGCCAGAACTTACGAGCAGTACTTC.

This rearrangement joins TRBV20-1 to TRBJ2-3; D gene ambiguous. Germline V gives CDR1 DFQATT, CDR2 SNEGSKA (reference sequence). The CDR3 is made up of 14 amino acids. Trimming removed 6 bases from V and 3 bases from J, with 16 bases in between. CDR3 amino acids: CSAVDPRSTDTQYF. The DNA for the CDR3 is TGCAGTGCGGTGGACCCGCGGAGTACAGATACGCAGTATTTT.

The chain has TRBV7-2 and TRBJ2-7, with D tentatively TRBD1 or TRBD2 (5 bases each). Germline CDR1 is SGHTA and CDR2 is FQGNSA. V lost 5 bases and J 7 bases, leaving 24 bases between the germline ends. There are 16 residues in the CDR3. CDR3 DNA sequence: TGTGCCAGCAGCCAAACCTGGGACCAATCTAGCCGGGAGCAGTACTTC. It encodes CASSQTWDQSSREQYF.

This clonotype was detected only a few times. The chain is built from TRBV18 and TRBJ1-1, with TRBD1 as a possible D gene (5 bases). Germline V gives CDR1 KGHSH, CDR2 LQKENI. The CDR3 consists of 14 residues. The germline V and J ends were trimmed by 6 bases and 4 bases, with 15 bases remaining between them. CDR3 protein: CASSPYGGTTEAFF. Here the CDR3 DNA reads TGTGCCAGCTCGCCTTATGGGGGGACCACTGAAGCTTTCTTT.

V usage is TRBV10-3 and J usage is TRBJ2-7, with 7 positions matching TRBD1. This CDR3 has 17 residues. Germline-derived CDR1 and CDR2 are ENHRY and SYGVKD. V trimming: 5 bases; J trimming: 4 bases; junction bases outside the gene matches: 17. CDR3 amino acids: CAISKTGENFVGYEQYF. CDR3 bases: TGTGCCATCAGTAAAACAGGGGAAAATTTTGTGGGTTACGAGCAGTACTTC.

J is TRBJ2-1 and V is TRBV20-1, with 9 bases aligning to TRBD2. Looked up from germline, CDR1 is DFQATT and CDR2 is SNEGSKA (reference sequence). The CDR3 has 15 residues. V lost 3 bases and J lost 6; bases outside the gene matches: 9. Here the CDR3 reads CSASRGAGGGNEQFF. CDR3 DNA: TGCAGTGCTAGCCGTGGGGCGGGAGGGGGCAATGAGCAGTTCTTC.

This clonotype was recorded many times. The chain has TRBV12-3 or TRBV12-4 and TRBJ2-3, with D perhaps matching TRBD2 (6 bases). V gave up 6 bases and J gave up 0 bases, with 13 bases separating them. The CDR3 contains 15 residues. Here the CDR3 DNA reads TGTGCCAGCAGCTCCCGTGGGGGGAGCACAGATACGCAGTATTTT. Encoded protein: CASSSRGGSTDTQYF.

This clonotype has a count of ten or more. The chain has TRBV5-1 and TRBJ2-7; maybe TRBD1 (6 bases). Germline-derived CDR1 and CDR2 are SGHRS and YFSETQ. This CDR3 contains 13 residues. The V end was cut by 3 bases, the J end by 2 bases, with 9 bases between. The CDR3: CASSWTVTYEQYF. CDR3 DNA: TGCGCCAGCAGCTGGACAGTCACCTACGAGCAGTACTTC.

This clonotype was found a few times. Here the CDR3 DNA reads TGTGCCAGCAGTTACTCGACGATCGACGGGGGGCCCTCGTATACGCAGTATTTT. It specifies CASSYSTIDGGPSYTQYF. The chain links TRBV6-2 or TRBV6-3 to TRBJ2-3; tentatively, D is TRBD2 (7 bases). This CDR3 is built from 18 residues. CDR1 MNHEY and CDR2 SVGEGT come from the germline V gene. The germline V and J ends were trimmed by 0 bases and 7 bases, with 23 bases remaining between them.

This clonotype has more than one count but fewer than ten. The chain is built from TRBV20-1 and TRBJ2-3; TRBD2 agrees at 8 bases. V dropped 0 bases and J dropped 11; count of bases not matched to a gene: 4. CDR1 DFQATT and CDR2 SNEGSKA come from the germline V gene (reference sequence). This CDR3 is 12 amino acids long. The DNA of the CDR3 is TGCAGTGCTAGAGATTTGGCGGGAGGGCAGTATTTT. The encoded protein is CSARDLAGGQYF.

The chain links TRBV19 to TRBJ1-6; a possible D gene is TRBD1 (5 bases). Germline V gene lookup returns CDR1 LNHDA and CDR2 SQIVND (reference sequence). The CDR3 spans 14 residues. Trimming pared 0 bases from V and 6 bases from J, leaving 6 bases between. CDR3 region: CASSIDRGNSPLHF. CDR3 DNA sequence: TGTGCCAGTAGTATAGATAGGGGTAATTCACCCCTCCACTTT.

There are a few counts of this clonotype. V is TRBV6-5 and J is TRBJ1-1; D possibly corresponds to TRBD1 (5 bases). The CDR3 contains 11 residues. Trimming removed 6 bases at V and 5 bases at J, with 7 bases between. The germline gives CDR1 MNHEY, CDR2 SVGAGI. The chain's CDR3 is CASRGLTEAFF. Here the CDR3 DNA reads TGTGCCAGCAGGGGGCTAACTGAAGCTTTCTTT.

CDR3 region: CASSRDGGVSEAFF. In nucleotides, the CDR3 is TGTGCCAGCAGTCGCGACGGAGGAGTCTCTGAAGCTTTCTTT. The chain carries TRBV6-1 and TRBJ1-1; D unclear. Trimming cost V 5 bases and J 6 bases, with 16 bases left between them. The CDR3 loop spans 14 amino acids. In germline, CDR1 is MNHNS, CDR2 SASEGT.

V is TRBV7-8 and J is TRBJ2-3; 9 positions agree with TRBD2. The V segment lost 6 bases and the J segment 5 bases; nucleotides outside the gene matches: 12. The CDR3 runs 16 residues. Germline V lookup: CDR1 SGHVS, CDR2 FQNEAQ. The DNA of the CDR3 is TGTGCCAGCAGACTTAGCGGGAGAGCGGTTAGAGATACGCAGTATTTT. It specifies CASRLSGRAVRDTQYF.

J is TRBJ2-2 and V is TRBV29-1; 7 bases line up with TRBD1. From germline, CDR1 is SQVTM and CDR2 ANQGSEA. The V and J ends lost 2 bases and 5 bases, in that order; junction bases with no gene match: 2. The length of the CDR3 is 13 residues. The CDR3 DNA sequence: TGCAGCGTTGAACAGGGGGAAACCGGGGAGCTGTTTTTT. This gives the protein CSVEQGETGELFF.

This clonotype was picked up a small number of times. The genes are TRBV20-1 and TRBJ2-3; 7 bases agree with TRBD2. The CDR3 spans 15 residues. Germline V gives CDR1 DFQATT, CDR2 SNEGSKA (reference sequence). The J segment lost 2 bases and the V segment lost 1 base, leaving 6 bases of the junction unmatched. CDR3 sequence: CSARGGGSYTDTQYF. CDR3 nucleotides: TGCAGTGCTAGAGGGGGAGGGTCCTACACAGATACGCAGTATTTT.